These 21 T cell receptor beta chains share one sample of origin, sequenced in a study of blood T cell repertoires in COVID-19. Using immunoSEQ multiplex PCR, the repertoire was profiled, and TCRdb retains in-frame clones only, with some absent. This table holds approximately 78,000 clones, roughly 83% found once. Sequenced material: peripheral blood. The receptor source for this set is a woman over 75 with acute or convalescent COVID-19.

This clone appeared once. The rearrangement links TRBV3-1 (or the pseudogene TRBV3-2) to TRBJ1-2, with TRBD1 identical over 8 bases. The junction had 14 bases not matched to a gene; V was cut back by 5 bases and J by 3 bases. Germline lookup yields CDR1 LGHDT and CDR2 YNNKEL (reference sequence). The CDR3 is made up of 17 amino acids. The CDR3 reads CASSTRRTGQTDYGYTF. Here the CDR3 DNA reads TGTGCCAGCAGCACTCGAAGGACAGGGCAGACCGACTATGGCTACACCTTC.

The genes are TRBV14 and TRBJ1-2; 7 positions agree with TRBD1. This CDR3 is 14 amino acids long. V was pared by 6 bases and J by 3 bases, with 7 bases of the junction left unmatched. The V gene's germline CDR1 is SGHDN and CDR2 FVKESK. CDR3: CASRPRDRDYGYTF. The DNA for the CDR3 is TGTGCCAGCAGACCCCGGGACAGAGACTATGGCTACACCTTC.

This chain connects TRBV19 to TRBJ1-4; TRBD1 matches 8 bases. The CDR3 sequence is 14 residues long. Looked up from germline, CDR1 is LNHDA and CDR2 is SQIVND (reference sequence). V was pared by 6 bases and J by 12 bases, with 12 bases of the junction left unmatched. CDR3 DNA: TGTGCCAGTAGCGAAGGGACAGGCCCTAGCCAACTGTTTTTT. Translating it yields CASSEGTGPSQLFF.

V gene TRBV5-1 combines with J gene TRBJ1-2, with TRBD1 matching over 8 bases. CDR1 is SGHRS and CDR2 is YFSETQ in the germline V gene. Trimming cost V 3 bases and J 7 bases; bases outside gene matches: 8. The CDR3 runs to 14 residues. The CDR3 coding sequence is TGCGCCAGCAGCTCATCAGGGGGCCGGGGTGGCTACACCTTC. It codes for CASSSSGGRGGYTF. Complete variable domain (other parts from reference TRBV5-1 and TRBJ1-2): KAGVTQTPRYLIKTRGQQVTLSCSPISGHRSVSWYQQTPGQGLQFLFEYFSETQRNKGNFPGRFSGRQFSNSRSEMNVSTLELGDSALYLCASSSSGGRGGYTFGSGTRLTVV.

This rearrangement joins TRBV6-5 to TRBJ2-1; 7 bases agree with TRBD2. The CDR3 extends over 16 amino acids. V shed 2 bases and J 2 bases; nucleotides not matched to a gene: 6. Per germline, CDR1 MNHEY and CDR2 SVGAGI. CDR3 sequence (DNA): TGTGCCAGCAGTTACGCTTCCGGGGGGACCTACAATGAGCAGTTCTTC. Amino acids: CASSYASGGTYNEQFF.

The V and J genes are TRBV10-1 and TRBJ2-5, with 11 nucleotides matching TRBD2. Germline lookup yields CDR1 WNHNN and CDR2 SYGVQD (reference sequence). The CDR3 consists of 16 residues. The J segment lost 2 bases and the V segment lost 3 bases, leaving 5 bases of the junction unmatched. The chain's CDR3 is CASSEGLAGGQETQYF. CDR3 DNA: TGCGCCAGCAGTGAAGGGCTAGCGGGAGGACAAGAGACCCAGTACTTC.

J is TRBJ2-7 and V is TRBV2, with TRBD2 as a possible D gene (5 bases). CDR1 SNHLY and CDR2 FYNNEI come from the germline V gene. V gave up 1 base and J gave up 0 bases, with 19 bases separating them. This CDR3 has 18 amino acids. Here the CDR3 DNA reads TGTGCCAGCAGTGAAGTTGTAGCGCCAGGCCCAAACTCCTACGAGCAGTACTTC. It encodes CASSEVVAPGPNSYEQYF.

This sequence joins TRBV7-6 and TRBJ2-5, with 11 nucleotides matching TRBD2. J lost 5 bases, V lost 4 bases, and 9 bases had no gene match. This CDR3 has 16 residues. Germline-derived CDR1 and CDR2 are SGHVS and FNYEAQ. DNA for the CDR3: TGTGCCAGCAGCTCAGGAGTAGCGGGAGGGTTGGAGACCCAGTACTTC. Translation gives CASSSGVAGGLETQYF.

This sequence joins TRBV2 and TRBJ2-5; 9 bases agree with TRBD1. This CDR3 is 14 amino acids long. Germline V gene lookup returns CDR1 SNHLY and CDR2 FYNNEI. V was pared by 6 bases and J by 5 bases, with 7 bases of the junction left unmatched. CDR3 residues: CASSRDREGETQYF. The CDR3 bases are TGTGCCAGCAGCCGGGACAGGGAGGGGGAGACCCAGTACTTC.

This clone was seen only once. This chain links TRBV5-6 with TRBJ1-5; 7 nucleotides line up with TRBD1. Germline loops: CDR1 SGHDT, CDR2 YYEEEE. V lost 3 bases and J lost 7; bases outside the gene matches: 10. The CDR3 has 15 residues. As DNA, the CDR3 is TGTGCCAGCAGCTCCCAGGGGGTCGTCGGGCAGCCCCAGCATTTT. This sequence encodes CASSSQGVVGQPQHF.

In this sample, this clone turned up a few times. The J gene is TRBJ2-2, the V gene TRBV2, with D possibly being TRBD1 (7 bases). The CDR3 length is 15 residues. The V gene lost 3 bases and the J gene lost 3 bases, with 11 bases spanning the gap. Germline V CDR1 and CDR2: SNHLY, FYNNEI. For the CDR3, the DNA is TGTGCCAGCAGTGAGCAGGGGGAGGACACCGGGGAGCTGTTTTTT. It encodes CASSEQGEDTGELFF.

The chain couples TRBV19 to TRBJ2-2; tentative D call: TRBD1 (6 bases). This CDR3 spans 16 amino acids. From germline, CDR1 is LNHDA and CDR2 SQIVND (reference sequence). The V and J ends lost 4 bases and 6 bases respectively, with 18 bases between them. The DNA of the CDR3 is TGTGCCAGTAGTAAGTGGACAGCACAGGGTGCCGGGGAGCTGTTTTTT. This gives the protein CASSKWTAQGAGELFF.

The chain joins TRBV28 to TRBJ1-3, with D possibly being TRBD1 (6 bases). The CDR3 length is 16 residues. Germline CDR1 and CDR2: MDHEN and SYDVKM. V lost 3 bases and J 0 bases, leaving 12 bases between the germline ends. The CDR3 DNA sequence: TGTGCCAGCAGTTTTCTTACAGGGAGCTCTGGAAACACCATATATTTT. As protein: CASSFLTGSSGNTIYF.

The V gene is TRBV6-5, the J gene TRBJ1-2; 11 bases are shared with TRBD1. The CDR3 runs 15 residues. The V gene end was trimmed by 6 bases and the J gene end by 8 bases; junction bases not matched to a gene: 11. The germline gives CDR1 MNHEY, CDR2 SVGAGI. CDR3 sequence: CASSTTSGTGGGYTF. The CDR3 DNA sequence: TGTGCCAGCAGCACTACGTCAGGGACAGGGGGGGGCTACACCTTC.

CDR3 in amino acids: CASSEARRTSGRSPYEQYF. CDR3 in DNA: TGTGCCAGCAGTGAAGCTAGGCGGACTAGCGGGAGGTCCCCCTACGAGCAGTACTTC. The chain links TRBV6-1 to TRBJ2-7, with 14 bases lining up with TRBD2. This CDR3 has 19 residues. V lost 0 bases to trimming and J lost 2 bases; unmatched junction nucleotides: 9. Germline assignment: CDR1 MNHNS and CDR2 SASEGT.

The V call is TRBV5-1, the J call TRBJ1-1; perhaps TRBD1 as D (5 bases). CDR3 length: 17 residues. Trimming shortened V by 3 bases and J by 1 base, and 19 bases separated the two germline ends. The V gene's germline CDR1 is SGHRS and CDR2 YFSETQ. DNA of the CDR3: TGCGCCAGCAGCTCCCTCGGGGGGAGAGTTAAGAACACTGAAGCTTTCTTT. Residues: CASSSLGGRVKNTEAFF.

This clone was seen only a few times. J is TRBJ1-2 and V is TRBV3-1 (or the pseudogene TRBV3-2); D uncertain. Germline V gene sequence: CDR1 LGHDT, CDR2 YNNKEL (reference sequence). V shed 2 bases and J shed 5 bases, with 9 bases lying between them. The CDR3 extends over 13 amino acids. CDR3 in DNA: TGTGCCAGCAGCCAAACGGGGTCATATGGCTACACCTTC. Protein sequence: CASSQTGSYGYTF.

The V gene is TRBV6-5, the J gene TRBJ1-4, with no clear D. Germline CDR1 and CDR2: MNHEY and SVGAGI. This CDR3 has 12 residues. The V end lost 4 bases, the J end lost 8 bases, and 8 bases lay between the germline ends. CDR3 sequence (DNA): TGTGCCAGCAGTTCCGCGGGGGAAAAACTGTTTTTT. Its protein is CASSSAGEKLFF.

The chain combines TRBV19 with TRBJ1-2; possibly TRBD1 for D (5 bases). This CDR3 spans 13 amino acids. V lost 5 bases to trimming and J lost 7 bases, with 14 bases between them. The V gene's germline CDR1 is LNHDA and CDR2 SQIVND (reference sequence). The CDR3 sequence: CASSPDTFSGYTF. CDR3 DNA sequence: TGTGCCAGTAGTCCGGACACCTTCTCTGGCTACACCTTC. The full variable domain, in which reference TRBV19 and TRBJ1-2 provide the parts outside the CDR3, is DGGITQSPKYLFRKEGQNVTLSCEQNLNHDAMYWYRQDPGQGLRLIYYSQIVNDFQKGDIAEGYSVSREKKESFPLTVTSAQKNPTAFYLCASSPDTFSGYTFGSGTRLTVV.

The DNA of the CDR3 is TGTGCCAGCAGCCCTATCCAAAACTATGGCTACACCTTC. Protein product: CASSPIQNYGYTF. This chain joins TRBV12-3 or TRBV12-4 and TRBJ1-2; no clear D gene. V was pared by 6 bases and J by 2 bases, with 10 bases between. The CDR3 has 13 residues.

This chain connects TRBV7-9 to TRBJ1-1, with 10 bases aligning to TRBD1. CDR3 size: 14 residues. Germline V gene data show CDR1 as SEHNR and CDR2 as FQNEAQ (reference sequence). V lost 5 bases to trimming and J lost 7 bases; unmatched junction nucleotides: 7. The CDR3 DNA is TGTGCCAGCAGCCCCGACAGGGGGCTCGTTGAAGCTTTCTTT. Translating it yields CASSPDRGLVEAFF.